The 2 T cell receptor beta chains below were found in one sample sequenced in a study of T cells in Graves' hyperthyroidism and ophthalmopathy. RNA transcripts were the template for amplifying TCR beta CDR3 regions. HTBI primers were the set used in a first-round RT-PCR of the TCR CDR3. MiXCR, run by TCRdb on the multiplex PCR reads, gives a single entry per CDR3 protein. The profile shows about 360,000 distinct CDR3 sequences, less than 15% of them singletons. The sequencing sample was made of blood. The source of these receptors is a man under 40 with Graves' hyperthyroidism that later progressed to Graves' ophthalmopathy.

This clonotype showed up many times. The genes are TRBV7-9 and TRBJ2-3, with TRBD1 matching 9 bases. This CDR3 is 14 amino acids long. Unmatched junction bases numbered 4, after V lost 5 bases and J lost 4 bases. Germline CDR1 is SEHNR and CDR2 is FQNEAQ (reference sequence). The DNA of the CDR3 is TGTGCCAGCAGCGACAGGGGGGGCCCAGATACGCAGTATTTT. Translated, it gives CASSDRGGPDTQYF.

This clonotype was seen ten or more times. The rearrangement joins TRBV7-8 to TRBJ1-2; 8 bases match TRBD1. The CDR3 is 15 amino acids. Trimming removed 5 bases from V and 1 base from J; junction bases left unmatched: 6. Germline assignment: CDR1 SGHVS and CDR2 FQNEAQ. The CDR3 nucleotides are TGTGCCAGCAGCCCCGACAGGGGACATAACTATGGCTACACCTTC. Translated: CASSPDRGHNYGYTF.